One sample yielded the 32 T cell receptor beta chains listed below, sequenced in a study of PD-1 blockade in classical Hodgkin lymphoma. The table came from immunoSEQ multiplex PCR; TCRdb's copy has only in-frame clones and leaves some out. The data contain about 46,000 clones, around 70% of them singletons. All trial patients relapsed after autologous stem cell transplantation. This sample comprised peripheral blood mononuclear cells (PBMCs), obtained at baseline. All receptors derive from a human donor with classical Hodgkin lymphoma.

The gene calls are TRBV5-6 and TRBJ1-1; D remains ambiguous. Germline CDR1 and CDR2: SGHDT and YYEEEE. The length of the CDR3 is 14 residues. V lost 0 bases and J 3 bases, leaving 9 bases between the germline ends. The CDR3 DNA follows: TGTGCCAGCAGCTTGGAGGCAGACTACACTGAAGCTTTCTTT. Translation: CASSLEADYTEAFF.

The chain uses TRBV12-5 and TRBJ1-6; D may be TRBD1 (6 bases). This CDR3 has 15 residues. The V gene lost 0 bases and the J gene lost 4 bases, with 7 bases spanning the gap. Per the germline V gene, CDR1 is LGHNT and CDR2 is FRNRAP. As DNA, the CDR3 is TGTGCTAGTGGTTTGGTAGGGGGGTATAATTCACCCCTCCACTTT. It specifies CASGLVGGYNSPLHF.

Concerning this clone itself: A read error may produce the germline difference seen at one junction end. Other DNA sequences in the sample encode the same CDR3. In DNA form, the CDR3 reads TGTGCCAGCAGCTTACAGGGCGGTGGAAACACTATATATTTT. The encoded protein is CASSLQGGGNTIYF. V gene TRBV9 combines with J gene TRBJ1-3; D may be TRBD1 (6 bases). The CDR3 runs 14 residues. The V gene's germline CDR1 is SGDLS and CDR2 YYNGEE.

The CDR3 is CASSERVGTVQETQYF. As DNA, the CDR3 is TGTGCCAGCAGTGAGCGAGTGGGAACAGTTCAAGAGACCCAGTACTTC. V usage is TRBV6-1 and J usage is TRBJ2-5; D gene uncertain. Germline CDR1 MNHNS, CDR2 SASEGT. Trimming removed 3 bases from V and 2 bases from J, with 16 bases in between. CDR3 length: 16 amino acids.

V usage is TRBV4-1 and J usage is TRBJ1-4, with 9 bases identical to TRBD1. This CDR3 is built from 17 residues. V gave up 2 bases and J gave up 8 bases; unmatched junction bases: 12. Germline CDR1 is MGHRA and CDR2 is YSYEKL. The CDR3 region is CASSQYNRGTGGEKLFF. The CDR3, as DNA: TGCGCCAGCAGCCAATACAATCGCGGAACAGGGGGCGAAAAACTGTTTTTT.

J is TRBJ2-1 and V is TRBV28; 8 bases match TRBD2. V was pared by 7 bases and J by 2 bases, with 7 bases of the junction left unmatched. This CDR3 spans 15 amino acids. Germline V gene lookup returns CDR1 MDHEN and CDR2 SYDVKM. In nucleotides, the CDR3 is TGTGCCAGCAAGGGCCCAGCGGGGGCCTACAATGAGCAGTTCTTC. The encoded protein is CASKGPAGAYNEQFF.

V and J are TRBV7-9 and TRBJ1-2, with a tentative D call TRBD1 (6 bases). The CDR3 is made up of 15 amino acids. V lost 4 bases, J lost 4 bases, and 16 bases lay in between. In germline, CDR1 is SEHNR, CDR2 FQNEAQ (reference sequence). CDR3 DNA: TGTGCCAGCAGCTCGGACAGCCCCTCATCCTATGGCTACACCTTC. Translation: CASSSDSPSSYGYTF.

The genes are TRBV29-1 and TRBJ1-2, with D possibly being TRBD1 (5 bases). The CDR3 has 14 residues. V was clipped by 4 bases and J by 7 bases, with 19 bases between them. Germline V gene sequence: CDR1 SQVTM, CDR2 ANQGSEA. The CDR3 is CSVGDVGGGVGYTF. The DNA of the CDR3 is TGCAGCGTTGGCGACGTGGGTGGAGGGGTTGGCTACACCTTC.

This clone was counted only a few times. The CDR3 sequence: CASSLVGRPYGYTF. The CDR3 DNA is TGTGCCAGCAGTTTGGTAGGCAGACCCTATGGCTACACCTTC. This chain links TRBV28 with TRBJ1-2; D gene ambiguous. The CDR3 runs to 14 residues. The V end lost 3 bases, the J end lost 4 bases, and 12 bases lay between the germline ends. Germline V lookup: CDR1 MDHEN, CDR2 SYDVKM.

J is TRBJ1-5 and V is TRBV5-1; TRBD1 aligns across 7 bases. This CDR3 is built from 17 residues. Trimming cost V 2 bases and J 7 bases; bases outside gene matches: 15. The germline CDR1 and CDR2 sequences are SGHRS and YFSETQ. The CDR3 DNA sequence: TGCGCCAGCAGCTTTAAGGGGGCACAGGGCGGAGGGCAGCCCCAGCATTTT. Its protein is CASSFKGAQGGGQPQHF.

V and J are TRBV28 and TRBJ2-3; 8 positions match TRBD1. This CDR3 is built from 15 residues. Germline V gene lookup returns CDR1 MDHEN and CDR2 SYDVKM. Trimming took 2 bases from V and 0 from J; bases not matched to a gene: 1. CDR3: CASSLGTGSTDTQYF. Written as DNA, the CDR3 is TGTGCCAGCAGTTTAGGGACAGGTAGCACAGATACGCAGTATTTT.

The chain uses TRBV5-6 and TRBJ1-5, with D unclear. This CDR3 region has 13 residues. V was pared by 4 bases and J by 7 bases, with 12 bases between. In germline, CDR1 is SGHDT, CDR2 YYEEEE. The CDR3 loop reads CASSPVGEQPQHF. CDR3 coding DNA: TGTGCCAGCAGCCCCGTGGGCGAGCAGCCCCAGCATTTT.

The CDR3 DNA reads as TGTGCCAGCAGCCCACGCTACAGGGGCGAGCAGTACTTC. Amino acid sequence: CASSPRYRGEQYF. The V gene is TRBV5-6, the J gene TRBJ2-7; TRBD1 matches at 7 bases. The germline V gene encodes CDR1 SGHDT and CDR2 YYEEEE. The CDR3 covers 13 residues. The V segment lost 4 bases and the J segment 6 bases; nucleotides outside the gene matches: 7.

This chain connects TRBV12-1 to TRBJ1-5. TRBV12-1 corresponds to a pseudogene. This CDR3 is 14 amino acids long. The CDR3 sequence is CASSTDGLRGPQHF. In DNA form, the CDR3 reads TGTGCCAGCAGCACGGACGGCCTGAGGGGGCCCCAGCATTTT.

The chain combines TRBV6-1 with TRBJ1-2, with D possibly TRBD1 on 6 matching bases. CDR1 and CDR2 from the germline V gene are MNHNS and SASEGT. This CDR3 is built from 15 residues. The ends were cut back, 1 base at V and 0 bases at J, with 9 bases in the middle. The chain's CDR3 is CASSEETGPNYGYTF. In DNA, the CDR3 is TGTGCCAGCAGTGAAGAGACAGGACCTAACTATGGCTACACCTTC.

The chain is built from TRBV30 and TRBJ2-7, with TRBD2 identical over 8 bases. Germline loops: CDR1 GTSNPN, CDR2 SVGIG (reference sequence). This CDR3 is built from 15 residues. V was clipped by 0 bases and J by 5 bases; unmatched bases: 9. The CDR3 DNA reads TGTGCCTGGAGTGTACGGAGCGGGAGCCTACACGAGCAGTACTTC. Translated: CAWSVRSGSLHEQYF.

The J gene is TRBJ2-5, the V gene TRBV18, with a tentative D call TRBD1 (8 bases). Trimming stripped 1 base from V and 5 bases from J, with 17 bases between. CDR1 is KGHSH, CDR2 LQKENI, per germline. The CDR3 length is 16 residues. The CDR3 loop is CASSPQAGQGGETQYF. The DNA for the CDR3 is TGTGCCAGCTCACCACAGGCCGGACAGGGAGGGGAGACCCAGTACTTC.

The chain links TRBV2 to TRBJ2-2; TRBD1 matches at 9 bases. The CDR3 has 14 amino acids. Trimming at V came to 7 bases and at J to 5 bases, leaving 5 bases not matched to a gene. Germline CDR1 is SNHLY and CDR2 is FYNNEI. CDR3 protein: CASIVDRGTGELFF. The CDR3, as DNA: TGTGCCAGCATTGTGGACAGGGGAACCGGGGAGCTGTTTTTT.

J is TRBJ1-2 and V is TRBV2; the D gene is possibly TRBD1 (5 bases). Germline assignment: CDR1 SNHLY and CDR2 FYNNEI. Between the trimmed V and J ends, which lost 0 bases and 4 bases, there was a span of 12 bases. The CDR3 contains 15 residues. The CDR3 is CASSEAVTGSYGYTF. For the CDR3, the DNA is TGTGCCAGCAGTGAAGCCGTAACAGGCTCCTATGGCTACACCTTC.

Sample share makes this clone medium-sized. The chain joins TRBV25-1 to TRBJ1-6; perhaps TRBD1 as D (6 bases). The CDR3 runs to 17 residues. V dropped 1 base and J dropped 0 bases, with 10 bases sitting between them. The V gene's germline CDR1 is MGHDK and CDR2 SYGVNS. As DNA, the CDR3 is TGTGCCAGCAGTGAATTCACAGGGCACTCCTATAATTCACCCCTCCACTTT. Amino acids: CASSEFTGHSYNSPLHF.

The CDR3 protein is CASSQGSFYEQYF. DNA of the CDR3: TGTGCCAGCAGCCAAGGGTCGTTCTACGAGCAGTACTTC. The chain is built from TRBV2 and TRBJ2-7, with no clear D. Germline V gene lookup returns CDR1 SNHLY and CDR2 FYNNEI. CDR3 length: 13 amino acids. V was trimmed by 6 bases and J by 3 bases, leaving 12 bases between them.

V and J are TRBV12-5 and TRBJ2-1; D ambiguous. Looked up from germline, CDR1 is LGHNT and CDR2 is FRNRAP. The CDR3 is 14 residues long. V gave up 7 bases and J gave up 1 base, with 11 bases separating them. CDR3 in amino acids: CASALAGSYNEQFF. The CDR3 bases are TGTGCTAGTGCCCTCGCTGGGTCCTACAATGAGCAGTTCTTC.

This clone occurred once. Other DNA sequences of this sample code for an identical CDR3. The rearrangement uses TRBV5-1 and TRBJ2-3; a possible D gene is TRBD1 (6 bases). Trimming cost V 2 bases and J 3 bases, with 7 bases left between them. The CDR3 runs to 13 residues. Per germline, CDR1 SGHRS and CDR2 YFSETQ. The CDR3 nucleotides are TGCGCCAGCAGCTTACAGGGAACAGATACGCAGTATTTT. It yields the protein CASSLQGTDTQYF.

V is TRBV10-3 and J is TRBJ2-1; 9 bases agree with TRBD2. This CDR3 spans 13 amino acids. CDR1 is ENHRY, CDR2 SYGVKD, per germline. Trimming at V came to 6 bases and at J to 15 bases, leaving 12 bases not matched to a gene. The CDR3 region is CAISWTSVKTRFF. The DNA of the CDR3 is TGTGCCATCAGCTGGACTAGCGTGAAGACAAGGTTCTTC.

This clone was detected only a few times. V usage is TRBV27 and J usage is TRBJ1-5; TRBD1 aligns across 7 bases. The CDR3 length is 15 residues. V was clipped by 4 bases and J by 1 base; unmatched bases: 4. Per the germline V gene, CDR1 is MNHEY and CDR2 is SMNVEV (reference sequence). DNA of the CDR3: TGTGCCAGCAGTTCGACAGGGTCCAGCAATCAGCCCCAGCATTTT. Residues: CASSSTGSSNQPQHF.

This chain joins TRBV6-1 and TRBJ1-2; maybe TRBD1 (5 bases). Germline loops: CDR1 MNHNS, CDR2 SASEGT. Trimming took 7 bases from V and 0 from J, leaving 9 bases between them. This CDR3 comprises 13 residues. The CDR3 DNA follows: TGTGCCAGCACCAGGGACCCTAACTATGGCTACACCTTC. This sequence encodes CASTRDPNYGYTF.

The gene calls are TRBV5-1 and TRBJ1-1; 8 nucleotides match TRBD1. The CDR3 sequence is 16 residues long. The germline V gene encodes CDR1 SGHRS and CDR2 YFSETQ. J gave up 3 bases and V 3 bases, and 10 bases lay outside the gene matches. The DNA for the CDR3 is TGCGCCAGCAGCTGGCGGACAGGGCCAAGGGACACTGAAGCTTTCTTT. It codes for CASSWRTGPRDTEAFF.

The gene calls are TRBV12-2 and TRBJ2-2; TRBD2, the table's D call, was not compared with the DNA. TRBV12-2 is designated a pseudogene. CDR3 length: 16 residues. This CDR3 is CASRLWWEGWTGELFF. For the CDR3, the DNA is TGTGCAAGTCGCTTATGGTGGGAGGGCTGGACCGGGGAGCTGTTTTTT.

The V gene is TRBV6-6, the J gene TRBJ2-7, with 8 bases identical to TRBD1. The junction had 0 bases not matched to a gene; V was cut back by 0 bases and J by 5 bases. CDR3 size: 13 residues. The germline V gene encodes CDR1 MNHNY and CDR2 SVGAGI (reference sequence). The CDR3 loop is CASSYSTGDEQYF. The CDR3, as DNA: TGTGCCAGCAGTTACTCGACAGGGGACGAGCAGTACTTC.

V is TRBV5-4 and J is TRBJ1-1; a possible D gene is TRBD1 (6 bases). CDR1 is SGHNT, CDR2 YYREEE, per germline (reference sequence). V dropped 2 bases and J dropped 1 base, with 6 bases sitting between them. This CDR3 contains 13 residues. The CDR3 DNA sequence: TGTGCCAGCAGCTTACAGGGGAACACTGAAGCTTTCTTT. It translates to CASSLQGNTEAFF.

The chain uses TRBV11-3 and TRBJ2-7; maybe TRBD2 (6 bases). The CDR3 is 15 residues long. The germline CDR1 and CDR2 sequences are SGHNT and YENEEA. With 5 bases removed from V and 0 bases from J, the gap between germline ends came to 14 bases. The CDR3 nucleotides read TGTGCCAGCAGCCCACTCGGGAGAACCTCCTACGAGCAGTACTTC. Translated, it gives CASSPLGRTSYEQYF.

V is TRBV25-1 and J is TRBJ2-1; 8 nucleotides match TRBD2. CDR1 and CDR2 (germline): MGHDK, SYGVNS. The junction had 2 bases not matched to a gene; V was cut back by 4 bases and J by 6 bases. This CDR3 is built from 13 residues. The CDR3 DNA sequence: TGTGCCAGCAGTGTCGGACTAGCCAATGAGCAGTTCTTC. Protein: CASSVGLANEQFF.